This TCR beta chain was captured in a study of response to subunit inactivated influenza vaccine. Study-wide results and caveats: Authors suggested few new T cells are recruited by each seasonal influenza vaccination.

The CDR3 contains 14 residues. V lost 3 bases, J lost 4 bases, and 14 bases lay in between. Germline assignment: CDR1 DFQATT and CDR2 SNEGSKA (reference sequence). With regard to this clonotype: Its target is not known.

TCRdb recomputed calls from the RT-PCR reads with MiXCR, one row per CDR3 protein. The sample consists of approximately 520,000 distinct CDR3 sequences, approximately 17% of them appearing once. This clonotype was obtained from a man in his fifties or sixties who received an inactivated influenza vaccine. V gene TRBV20-1 combines with J gene TRBJ2-3; D gene unclear. The sample consisted of CD4+ T cells sorted from PBMCs, taken about 24 months after vaccination. CDR3 sequence reads: CSARRRLESDTQYF. CDR3 sequence (DNA): TGCAGTGCTAGGAGAAGGCTAGAATCAGATACGCAGTATTTT.